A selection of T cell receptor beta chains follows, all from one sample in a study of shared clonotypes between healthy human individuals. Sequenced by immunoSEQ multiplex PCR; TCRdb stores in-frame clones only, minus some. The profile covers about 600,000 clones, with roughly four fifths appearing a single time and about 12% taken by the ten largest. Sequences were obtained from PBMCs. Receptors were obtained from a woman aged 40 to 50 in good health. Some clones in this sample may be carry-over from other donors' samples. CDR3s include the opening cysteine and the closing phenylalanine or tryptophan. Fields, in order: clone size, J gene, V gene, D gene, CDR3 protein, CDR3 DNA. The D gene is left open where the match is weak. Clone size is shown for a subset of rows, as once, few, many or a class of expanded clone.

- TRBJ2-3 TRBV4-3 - CASSQDLRATDTQYF TGCGCCAGCAGCCAAGATTTGCGGGCCACAGATACGCAGTATTTT
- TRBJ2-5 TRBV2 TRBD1 CASSVSTHRGETQYF TGTGCCAGCAGCGTCTCGACCCACAGGGGTGAGACCCAGTACTTC
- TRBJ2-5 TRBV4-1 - CASSQGAVETQYF TGCGCCAGCAGCCAGGGGGCGGTGGAGACCCAGTACTTC
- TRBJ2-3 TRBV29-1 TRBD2 CSVVPVREGMSDTQYF TGCAGCGTTGTACCGGTGAGGGAGGGCATGTCGGATACGCAGTATTTT
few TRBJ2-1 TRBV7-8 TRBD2 CASSLAGLAASSYNEQFF TGTGCCAGCAGCTTAGCGGGGCTAGCGGCAAGCTCCTACAATGAGCAGTTCTTC
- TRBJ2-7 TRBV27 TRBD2 CASSQRGRPSYEQYF TGTGCCAGCAGTCAGCGGGGCCGCCCTTCCTACGAGCAGTACTTC
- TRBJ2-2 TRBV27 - CASASRGTGELFF TGTGCCAGCGCCAGTCGGGGCACCGGGGAGCTGTTTTTT
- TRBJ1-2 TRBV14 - CASSPAGRNYGYTF TGTGCCAGCAGCCCGGCGGGGCGTAACTATGGCTACACCTTC
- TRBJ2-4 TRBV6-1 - CASSEFPGVGMRNIQYF TGTGCCAGCAGTGAATTTCCGGGAGTGGGGATGAGAAACATTCAGTACTTC
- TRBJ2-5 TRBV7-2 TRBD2 CASSSYATSGEETQYF TGTGCCAGCAGCTCCTATGCAACTAGCGGGGAAGAGACCCAGTACTTC
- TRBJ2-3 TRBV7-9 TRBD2 CASRGLASTDTQYF TGTGCCAGCAGGGGACTAGCTAGCACAGATACGCAGTATTTT
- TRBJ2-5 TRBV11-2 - CASSLRGSKGEETQYF TGTGCCAGCAGCTTGCGCGGGAGCAAGGGGGAAGAGACCCAGTACTTC
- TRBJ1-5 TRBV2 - CASSEWGGQPQHF TGTGCCAGCAGTGAATGGGGGGGTCAGCCCCAGCATTTT
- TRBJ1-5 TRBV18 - CASSPLNVNSNQPQHF TGTGCCAGCTCACCATTAAACGTTAATAGCAATCAGCCCCAGCATTTT
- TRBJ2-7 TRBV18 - CASSPPGSYEQYF TGTGCCAGCTCACCACCAGGCTCTTACGAGCAGTACTTC
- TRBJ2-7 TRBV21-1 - CATSGLGGPYEQYF TGTGCCACCTCCGGATTGGGAGGGCCCTACGAGCAGTACTTC
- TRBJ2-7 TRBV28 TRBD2 CASSLPGRFYEQYF TGTGCCAGCAGTTTACCCGGGAGGTTCTATGAGCAGTACTTC
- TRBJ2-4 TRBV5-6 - CASSSVGSKNIQYF TGTGCCAGCAGCTCCGTAGGATCCAAAAACATTCAGTACTTC
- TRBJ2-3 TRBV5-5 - CASSLWTSTDTQYF TGTGCCAGCAGCCTCTGGACCAGCACAGATACGCAGTATTTT
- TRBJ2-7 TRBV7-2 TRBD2 CASSLASGFVEQYF TGTGCCAGCAGCTTAGCTAGCGGGTTCGTCGAGCAGTACTTC
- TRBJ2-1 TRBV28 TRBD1 CASSSAGTDYNEQFF TGTGCCAGCAGTTCGGCCGGGACAGATTACAATGAGCAGTTCTTC
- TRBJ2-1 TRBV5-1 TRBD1 CASSETGGSYNEQFF TGCGCCAGCAGCGAAACAGGGGGCTCCTACAATGAGCAGTTCTTC
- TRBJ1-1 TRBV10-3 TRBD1 CAISEPTQGEHLNTEAFF TGTGCCATCAGTGAACCAACACAGGGGGAACACTTAAACACTGAAGCTTTCTTT
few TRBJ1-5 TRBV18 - CASSPRGDKNQPQHF TGTGCCAGCTCACCACGCGGGGACAAGAATCAGCCCCAGCATTTT
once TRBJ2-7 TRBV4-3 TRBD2 CASSQASGSGYEQYF TGCGCCAGCAGCCAAGCTAGCGGGAGTGGGTACGAGCAGTACTTC
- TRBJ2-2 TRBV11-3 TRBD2 CASSFISGGTGELFF TGTGCCAGCAGCTTTATCTCGGGAGGAACCGGGGAGCTGTTTTTT
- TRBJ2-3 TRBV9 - CASSRWPDTQYF TGTGCCAGCTCACGTTGGCCAGATACGCAGTATTTT
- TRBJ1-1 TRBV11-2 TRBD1 CASSLDEQGAWGNTEAFF TGTGCCAGCAGCTTAGATGAGCAGGGGGCGTGGGGGAACACTGAAGCTTTCTTT
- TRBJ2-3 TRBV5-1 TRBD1 CASSSTGQLADTQYF TGCGCCAGCAGCTCGACGGGACAGCTTGCGGATACGCAGTATTTT
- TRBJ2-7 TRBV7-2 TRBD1 CASSWGPMGQEQYF TGTGCCAGCAGCTGGGGGCCCATGGGACAGGAGCAGTACTTC
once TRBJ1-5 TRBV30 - CAWSVRREANQPQHF TGTGCCTGGAGTGTACGTCGGGAGGCGAATCAGCCCCAGCATTTT
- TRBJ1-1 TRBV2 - CASSAPGSTEAFF TGTGCCAGCAGTGCGCCAGGGAGCACTGAAGCTTTCTTT
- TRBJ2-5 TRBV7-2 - CASSGEVFQETQYF TGTGCCAGCAGCGGGGAGGTATTCCAAGAGACCCAGTACTTC
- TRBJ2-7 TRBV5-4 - CASRTGTESSYEQYF TGTGCCAGCAGAACAGGGACCGAAAGCTCCTACGAGCAGTACTTC
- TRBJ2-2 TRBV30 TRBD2 CAWIRTSDPPQEINTGELFF TGTGCCTGGATTCGGACTAGCGACCCCCCGCAAGAGATAAACACCGGGGAGCTGTTTTTT
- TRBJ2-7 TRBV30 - CAWSTATRRGGRLEQYF TGTGCCTGGAGTACGGCTACCCGCCGAGGAGGTCGACTCGAGCAGTACTTC
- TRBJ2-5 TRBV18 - CASSQLFETQLQLGPQYF TGTGCCAGCTCACAGCTCTTCGAGACCCAGTTACAACTAGGGCCCCAGTACTTC
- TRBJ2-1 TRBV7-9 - CASSVGPEDEQFF TGTGCCAGCAGCGTCGGGCCCGAGGATGAGCAGTTCTTC
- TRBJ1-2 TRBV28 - CASSTFASKHIYGYTF TGTGCCAGCAGTACCTTTGCGAGCAAACATATCTATGGCTACACCTTC
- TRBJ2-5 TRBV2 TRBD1 CASRAGQGRETQYF TGTGCCAGCAGAGCGGGACAGGGGAGGGAGACCCAGTACTTC
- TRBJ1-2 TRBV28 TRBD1 CASSFQGGYGYTF TGTGCCAGCAGTTTTCAGGGGGGGTATGGCTACACCTTC
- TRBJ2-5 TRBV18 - CASSPPDPETQYF TGTGCCAGCTCACCACCGGATCCAGAGACCCAGTACTTC
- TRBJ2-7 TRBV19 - CASSSGQGTSYF TGTGCCAGTAGTAGTGGGCAGGGAACAAGCTACTTC